This T cell receptor (beta chain) was captured by sequencing in a study of T-cell reconstitution after alpha-beta-depleted transplantation in children. Unique molecular identifiers were incorporated during preparation of the TCRbeta library. A single record per CDR3 protein comes from TCRdb applying MiXCR to the PCR reads. The sample yields 530,000 or so distinct CDR3 sequences, 27% seen once. Study-level findings and limits: Some patients' high day-60 TCRbeta diversity was attributed to recipient cells surviving conditioning. Newly generated T cells supplied most T-cell counts and diversity one year post-transplant. Several hundred rapidly expanded clones from non-depleted graft cells reportedly supplied alpha-beta T cells about two months post-transplant.

Of note for this clonotype: Its target is not known.

The CDR3 has 13 residues. Germline CDR1 reads DFQATT; CDR2 reads SNEGSKA (reference sequence). The ends were cut back, 6 bases at V and 6 bases at J, with 14 bases in the middle. Source: PBMCs, taken before TCRalphabeta/CD19-depleted stem cell transplant. The gene calls are TRBV20-1 and TRBJ1-4; the D is unclear. This receptor was obtained from a boy under three years old with Wiskott-Aldrich syndrome, due to receive a stem cell transplant. CDR3 coding DNA: TGCAGTGCGACGCGGGGAGAGTATGAAAAACTGTTTTTT. Translating it yields CSATRGEYEKLFF.